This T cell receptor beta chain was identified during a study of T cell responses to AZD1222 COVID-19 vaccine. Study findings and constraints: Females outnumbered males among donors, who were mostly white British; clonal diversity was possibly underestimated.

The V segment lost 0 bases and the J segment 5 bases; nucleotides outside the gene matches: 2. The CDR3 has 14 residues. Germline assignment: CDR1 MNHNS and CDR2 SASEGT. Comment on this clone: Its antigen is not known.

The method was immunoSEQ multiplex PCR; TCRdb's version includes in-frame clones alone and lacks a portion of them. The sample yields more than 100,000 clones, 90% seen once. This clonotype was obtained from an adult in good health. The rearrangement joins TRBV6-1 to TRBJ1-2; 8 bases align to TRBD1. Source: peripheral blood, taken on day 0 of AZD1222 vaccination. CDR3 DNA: TGTGCCAGCAGTGAAGCCGACAGGGGATATGGCTACACCTTC. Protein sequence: CASSEADRGYGYTF.